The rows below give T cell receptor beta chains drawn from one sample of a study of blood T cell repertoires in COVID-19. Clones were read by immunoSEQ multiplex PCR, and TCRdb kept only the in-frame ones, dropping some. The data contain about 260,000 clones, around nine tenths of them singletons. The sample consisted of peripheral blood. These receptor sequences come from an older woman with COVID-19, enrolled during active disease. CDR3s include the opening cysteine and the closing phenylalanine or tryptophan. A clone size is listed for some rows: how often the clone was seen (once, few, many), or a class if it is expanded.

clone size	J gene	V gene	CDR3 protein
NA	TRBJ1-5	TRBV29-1	CSVLDRAEPQHF
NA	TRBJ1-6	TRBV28	CASSFEGISSPLHF
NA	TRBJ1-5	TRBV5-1	CASSTTGGNQPQHF
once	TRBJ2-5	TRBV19	CASSITGGTGVGTQYF
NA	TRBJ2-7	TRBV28	CASSRTGSGYEQYF
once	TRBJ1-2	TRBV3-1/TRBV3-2	CASSLGTAGGTNYGYTF
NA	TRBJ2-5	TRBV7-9	CASSPGTSGSETQYF
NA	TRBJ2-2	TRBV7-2	CASSLRSSGRGRVGELFF
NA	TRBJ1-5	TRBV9	CASSEQGARQPQHF
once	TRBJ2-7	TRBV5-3	CARSLTFRPGQGAHEQYF
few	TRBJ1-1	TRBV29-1	CSFRTGVNTEAFF
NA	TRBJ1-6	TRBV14	CASSQTTGVRSPLHF
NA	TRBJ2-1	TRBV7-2	CASSPPTGGLYNEQFF
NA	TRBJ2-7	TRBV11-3	CASSFRSQGPSEQYF
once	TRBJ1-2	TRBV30	CACGRDYGYTF
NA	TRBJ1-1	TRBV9	CASSAEVGVTEAFF
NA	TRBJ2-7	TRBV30	CAWSVRGGEQYF
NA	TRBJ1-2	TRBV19	CASRTGTGYGYTF
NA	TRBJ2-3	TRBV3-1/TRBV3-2	CASSQVTSGREGTDTQYF
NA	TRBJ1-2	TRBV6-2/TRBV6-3	CASSYPPRAGGVYGYTF
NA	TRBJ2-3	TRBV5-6	CASSISGTGGDTQYF
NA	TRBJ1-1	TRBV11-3	CASSPGGANTEAFF
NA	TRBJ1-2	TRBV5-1	CASSLKSVGGAGGYTF